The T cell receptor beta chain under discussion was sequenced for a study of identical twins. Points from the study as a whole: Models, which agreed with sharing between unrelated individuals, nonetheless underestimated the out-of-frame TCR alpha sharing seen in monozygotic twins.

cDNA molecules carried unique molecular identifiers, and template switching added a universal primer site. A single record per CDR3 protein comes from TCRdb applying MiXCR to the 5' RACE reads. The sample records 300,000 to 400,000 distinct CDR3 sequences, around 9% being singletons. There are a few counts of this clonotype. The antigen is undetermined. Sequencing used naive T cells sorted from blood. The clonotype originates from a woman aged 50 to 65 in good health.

CDR3 residues: CASSEQVSTGELFF. The CDR3 DNA sequence: TGTGCCAGCAGTGAACAAGTTTCCACCGGGGAGCTGTTTTTT. The V and J genes are TRBV2 and TRBJ2-2; no clear D. This CDR3 has 14 residues. Germline V lookup: CDR1 SNHLY, CDR2 FYNNEI. V was cut by 2 bases and J by 4 bases, with 8 bases left in between.